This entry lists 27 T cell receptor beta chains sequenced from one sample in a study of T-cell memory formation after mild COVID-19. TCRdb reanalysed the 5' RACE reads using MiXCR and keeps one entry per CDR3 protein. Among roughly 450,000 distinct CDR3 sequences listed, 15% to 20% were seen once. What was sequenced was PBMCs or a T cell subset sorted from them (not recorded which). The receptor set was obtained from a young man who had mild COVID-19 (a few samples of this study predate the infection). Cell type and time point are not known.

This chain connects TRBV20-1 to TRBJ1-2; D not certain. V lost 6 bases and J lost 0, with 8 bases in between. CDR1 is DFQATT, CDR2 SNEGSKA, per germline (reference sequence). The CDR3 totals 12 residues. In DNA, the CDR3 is TGCAGTGCCACGACGGCTAACTATGGCTACACCTTC. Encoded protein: CSATTANYGYTF.

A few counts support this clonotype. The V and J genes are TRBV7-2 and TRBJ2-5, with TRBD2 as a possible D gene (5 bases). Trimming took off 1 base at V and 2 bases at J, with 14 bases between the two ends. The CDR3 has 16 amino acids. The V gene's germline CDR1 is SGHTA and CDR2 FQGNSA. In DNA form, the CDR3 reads TGTGCCAGCAGCTTAGGAATAAGTCGGGATCAAGAGACCCAGTACTTC. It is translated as CASSLGISRDQETQYF.

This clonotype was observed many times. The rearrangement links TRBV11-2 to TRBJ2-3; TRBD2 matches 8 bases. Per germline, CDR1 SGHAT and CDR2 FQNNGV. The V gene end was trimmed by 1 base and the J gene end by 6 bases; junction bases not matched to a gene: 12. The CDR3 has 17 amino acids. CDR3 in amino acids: CASSLGIHERGRDTQYF. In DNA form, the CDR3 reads TGTGCCAGCAGCTTAGGCATTCATGAGCGGGGGAGGGATACGCAGTATTTT.

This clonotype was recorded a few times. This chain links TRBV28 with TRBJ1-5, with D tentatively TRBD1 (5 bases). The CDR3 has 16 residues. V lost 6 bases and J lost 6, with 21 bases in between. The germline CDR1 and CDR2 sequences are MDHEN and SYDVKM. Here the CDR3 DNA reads TGTGCCAGCAGCCCCCGGTTCCAGGGATATCCTCAGCCCCAGCATTTT. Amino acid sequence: CASSPRFQGYPQPQHF.

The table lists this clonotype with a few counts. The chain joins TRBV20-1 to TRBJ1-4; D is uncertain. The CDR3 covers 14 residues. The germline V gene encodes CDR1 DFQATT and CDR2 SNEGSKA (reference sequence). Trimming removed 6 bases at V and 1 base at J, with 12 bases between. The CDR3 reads CSAPRPETNEKLFF. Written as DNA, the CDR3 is TGCAGTGCACCCCGGCCAGAAACTAATGAAAAACTGTTTTTT.

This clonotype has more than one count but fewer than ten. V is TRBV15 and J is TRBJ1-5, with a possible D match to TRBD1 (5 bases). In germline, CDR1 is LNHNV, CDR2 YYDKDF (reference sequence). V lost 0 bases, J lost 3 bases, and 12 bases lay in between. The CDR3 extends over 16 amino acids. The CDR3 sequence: CATSREVGRANQPQHF. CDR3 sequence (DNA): TGTGCCACCAGCAGAGAGGTGGGACGGGCCAATCAGCCCCAGCATTTT.

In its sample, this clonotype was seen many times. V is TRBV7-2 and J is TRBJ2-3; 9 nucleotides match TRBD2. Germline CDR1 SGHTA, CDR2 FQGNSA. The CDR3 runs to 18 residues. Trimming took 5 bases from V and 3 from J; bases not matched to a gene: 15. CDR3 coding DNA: TGTGCCAGCAGCCCCCCATTGTGGACTAGCGTTGGAACAGATACGCAGTATTTT. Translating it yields CASSPPLWTSVGTDTQYF.

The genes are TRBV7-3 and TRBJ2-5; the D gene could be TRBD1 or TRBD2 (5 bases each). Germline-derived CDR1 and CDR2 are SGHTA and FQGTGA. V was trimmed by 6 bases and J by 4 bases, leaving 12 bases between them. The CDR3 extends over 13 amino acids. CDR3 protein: CASRKTGGETQYF. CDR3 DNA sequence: TGTGCCAGCAGAAAAACTGGGGGAGAGACCCAGTACTTC.

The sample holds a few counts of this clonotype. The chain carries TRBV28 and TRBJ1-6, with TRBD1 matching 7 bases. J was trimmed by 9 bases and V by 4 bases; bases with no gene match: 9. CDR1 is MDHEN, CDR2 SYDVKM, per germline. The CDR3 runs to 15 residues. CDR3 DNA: TGTGCCAGCAGTTCCCCGACAGGGACTGGTTCACCCCTCCACTTT. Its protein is CASSSPTGTGSPLHF.

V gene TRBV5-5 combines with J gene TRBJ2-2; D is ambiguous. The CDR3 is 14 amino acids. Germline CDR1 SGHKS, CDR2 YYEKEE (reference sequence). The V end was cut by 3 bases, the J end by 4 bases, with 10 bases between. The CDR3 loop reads CASSSVDLTGELFF. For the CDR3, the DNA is TGTGCCAGCAGCTCGGTCGATCTCACCGGGGAGCTGTTTTTT.

This CDR3 is CASGWGQETQYF. The CDR3 bases are TGTGCCAGCGGATGGGGGCAAGAGACCCAGTACTTC. The V call is TRBV19, the J call TRBJ2-5; the D gene could be TRBD1 or TRBD2 (5 bases each). The CDR3 consists of 12 residues. Germline V lookup: CDR1 LNHDA, CDR2 SQIVND (reference sequence). Trimming stripped 9 bases from V and 2 bases from J, with 10 bases between.

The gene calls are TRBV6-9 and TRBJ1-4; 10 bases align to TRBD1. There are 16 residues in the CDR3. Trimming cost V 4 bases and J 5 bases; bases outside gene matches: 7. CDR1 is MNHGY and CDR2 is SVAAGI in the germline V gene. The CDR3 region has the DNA TGTGCCAGCAGTTTACGGACGGGACAGGGGAATGAAAAACTGTTTTTT. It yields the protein CASSLRTGQGNEKLFF.

The CDR3 DNA sequence: TGCGCCAGCAGTGACACCACCGTAGGCGCCGAGCAGTACTTC. Translated: CASSDTTVGAEQYF. This chain joins TRBV10-2 and TRBJ2-7; D uncertain. Per the germline V gene, CDR1 is WSHSY and CDR2 is SAAADI. CDR3 length equals 14 residues. V lost 3 bases, J lost 6 bases, and 15 bases lay in between.

CDR3 nucleotides: TGCAGTGCTAGAGTGGCACGGACTAACTACGAGCAGTACTTC. Its protein is CSARVARTNYEQYF. This chain links TRBV20-1 with TRBJ2-7; a possible D gene is TRBD2 (6 bases). This CDR3 is built from 14 residues. Germline V gene sequence: CDR1 DFQATT, CDR2 SNEGSKA (reference sequence). V was shortened by 1 base and J by 3 bases, with 13 bases between the two germline ends.

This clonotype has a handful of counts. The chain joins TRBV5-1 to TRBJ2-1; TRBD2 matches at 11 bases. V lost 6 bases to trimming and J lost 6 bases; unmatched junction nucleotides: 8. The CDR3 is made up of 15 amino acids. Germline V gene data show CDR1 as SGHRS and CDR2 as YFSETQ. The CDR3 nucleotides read TGCGCCAGCACCGATGGACTAGCGGGTAGCAATGAGCAGTTCTTC. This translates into CASTDGLAGSNEQFF.

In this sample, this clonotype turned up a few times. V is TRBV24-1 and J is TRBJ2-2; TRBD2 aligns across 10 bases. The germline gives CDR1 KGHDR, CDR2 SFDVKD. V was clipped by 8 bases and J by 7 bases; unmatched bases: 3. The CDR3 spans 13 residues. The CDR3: CATMGLAIGELFF. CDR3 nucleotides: TGTGCCACCATGGGACTAGCGATCGGGGAGCTGTTTTTT.

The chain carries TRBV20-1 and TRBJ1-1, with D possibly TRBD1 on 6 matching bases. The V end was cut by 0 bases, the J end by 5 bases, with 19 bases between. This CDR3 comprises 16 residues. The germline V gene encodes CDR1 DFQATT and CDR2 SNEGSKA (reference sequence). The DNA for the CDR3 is TGCAGTGCTAGAGACTTAACGAGGGGGTTTGGAACTGAAGCTTTCTTT. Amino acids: CSARDLTRGFGTEAFF.

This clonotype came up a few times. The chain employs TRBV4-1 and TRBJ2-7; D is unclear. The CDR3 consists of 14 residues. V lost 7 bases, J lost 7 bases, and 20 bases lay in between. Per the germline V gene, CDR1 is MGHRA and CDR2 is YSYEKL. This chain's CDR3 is CASTPTVSSGEQYF. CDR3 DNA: TGCGCCAGCACCCCCACGGTTAGCTCGGGTGAGCAGTACTTC.

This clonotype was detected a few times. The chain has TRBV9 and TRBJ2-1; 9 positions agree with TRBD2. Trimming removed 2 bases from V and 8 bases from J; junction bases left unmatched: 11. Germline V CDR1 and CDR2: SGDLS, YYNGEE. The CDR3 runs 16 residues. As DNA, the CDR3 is TGTGCCAGCAGCGTGGAACCTAGCGGGGCCTCGGATGAGCAGTTCTTC. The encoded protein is CASSVEPSGASDEQFF.

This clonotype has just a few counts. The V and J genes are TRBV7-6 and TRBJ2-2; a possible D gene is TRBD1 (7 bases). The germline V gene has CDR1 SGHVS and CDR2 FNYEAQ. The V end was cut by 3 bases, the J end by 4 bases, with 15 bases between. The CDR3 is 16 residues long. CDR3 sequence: CASSLRRGLLTGELFF. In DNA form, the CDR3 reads TGTGCCAGCAGCTTGAGGAGGGGGCTACTCACCGGGGAGCTGTTTTTT. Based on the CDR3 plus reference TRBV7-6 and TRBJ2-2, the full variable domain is GAGVSQSPRYKVTKRGQDVALRCDPISGHVSLYWYRQALGQGPEFLTYFNYEAQQDKSGLPNDRFSAERPEGSISTLTIQRTEQRDSAMYRCASSLRRGLLTGELFFGEGSRLTVL.

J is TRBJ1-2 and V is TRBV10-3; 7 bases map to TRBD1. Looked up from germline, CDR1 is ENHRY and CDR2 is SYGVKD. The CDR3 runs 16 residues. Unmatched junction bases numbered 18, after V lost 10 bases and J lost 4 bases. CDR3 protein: CATSVQTGQFPYGYTF. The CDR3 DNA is TGTGCCACCAGCGTCCAGACAGGGCAGTTTCCCTATGGCTACACCTTC.

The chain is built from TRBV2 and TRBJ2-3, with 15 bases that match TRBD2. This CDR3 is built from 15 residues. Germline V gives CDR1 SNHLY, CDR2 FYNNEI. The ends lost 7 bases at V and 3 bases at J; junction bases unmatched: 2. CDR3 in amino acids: CASKGTSGGTDTQYF. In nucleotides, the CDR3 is TGTGCCAGCAAGGGGACTAGCGGGGGGACAGATACGCAGTATTTT.

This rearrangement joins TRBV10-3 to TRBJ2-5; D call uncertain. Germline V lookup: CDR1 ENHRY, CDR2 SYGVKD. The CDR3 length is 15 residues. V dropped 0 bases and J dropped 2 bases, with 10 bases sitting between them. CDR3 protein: CAISESTPGQETQYF. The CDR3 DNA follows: TGTGCCATCAGTGAGTCGACCCCGGGTCAAGAGACCCAGTACTTC.

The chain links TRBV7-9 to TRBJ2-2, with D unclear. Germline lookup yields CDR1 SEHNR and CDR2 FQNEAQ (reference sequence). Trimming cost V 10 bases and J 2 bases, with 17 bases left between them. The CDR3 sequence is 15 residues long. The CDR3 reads CATPRPVVNTGELFF. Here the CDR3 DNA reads TGTGCCACCCCACGTCCGGTGGTAAACACCGGGGAGCTGTTTTTT.

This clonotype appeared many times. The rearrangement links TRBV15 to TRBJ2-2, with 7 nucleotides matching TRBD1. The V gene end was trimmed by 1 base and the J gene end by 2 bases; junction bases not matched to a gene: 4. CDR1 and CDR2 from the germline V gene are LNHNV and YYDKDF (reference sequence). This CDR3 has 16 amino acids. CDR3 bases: TGTGCCACCAGCAGAGGGGGGACAGAAAACACCGGGGAGCTGTTTTTT. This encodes CATSRGGTENTGELFF.

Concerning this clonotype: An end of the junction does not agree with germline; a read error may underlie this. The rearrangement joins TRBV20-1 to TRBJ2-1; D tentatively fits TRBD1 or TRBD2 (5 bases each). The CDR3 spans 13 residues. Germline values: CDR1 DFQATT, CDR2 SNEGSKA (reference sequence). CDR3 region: CSDRGEGFNEQFF. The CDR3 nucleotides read TGCAGTGATAGAGGGGAAGGATTCAATGAGCAGTTCTTC.

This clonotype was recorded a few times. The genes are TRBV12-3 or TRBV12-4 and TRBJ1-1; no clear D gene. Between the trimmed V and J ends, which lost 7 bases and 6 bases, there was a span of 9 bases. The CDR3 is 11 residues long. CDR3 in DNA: TGTGCCAGCATCTGGAGAGCTGAAGCTTTCTTT. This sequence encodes CASIWRAEAFF.